This TCR beta chain was documented in a study of CD8+ T cells in alopecia areata. On the study more broadly: Donors of skin were C3H/HeJ mice aged roughly 6-13 months with spontaneous alopecia, and recipients were roughly 6-10-week-old female C3H/HeJ mice.

Overall study results and limits: Although TCR sharing was seen in mice, sharing across patients was less clear, possibly for HLA-related reasons.

The authors extracted RNA and reverse transcribed it into cDNA as the sequencing template. Clones were sequenced by immunoSEQ multiplex PCR, and TCRdb holds only the in-frame ones, with some missing. Listed here are some 1,600 clones without any singletons, the top ten holding over 40%. The junction had 2 bases not matched to a gene; V was cut back by 2 bases and J by 3 bases. The V gene's germline CDR1 is NNHDY and CDR2 SYVADS. There are 13 residues in the CDR3. This clone was seen many times. The target antigen is unknown. Gene names and germline refer to mouse. The read stops 4 residues short of the end of the CDR3; the missing end is completed from the germline J gene.

Material: skin. This sequence was found in a C3H/HeJ mouse with alopecia areata. MHC haplotype here: H2-k. The chain combines TRBV13-3 with TRBJ2-7; 7 nucleotides line up with TRBD2. CDR3 amino acids: CASSDWGFYEQYF. The covered CDR3 bases are TGTGCCAGCAGTGACTGGGGGTTCTAT.